This TCR beta chain was retrieved from a study of monozygotic twins with inflammatory bowel disease. General study results and limits: T cell subtypes were not distinguishable in this analysis.

To note about this clonotype: The antigen remains undetermined.

Germline-derived CDR1 and CDR2 are SEHNR and FQNEAQ (reference sequence). CDR3 size: 14 residues. In eight separate reactions per sample, cDNA was generated. Both TCRalpha and TCRbeta cDNA were subjected to two nested PCRs lasting around 15 and 10 cycles. TCRdb re-called the 5' RACE reads; one entry per CDR3 protein, DNA not given. The table lists 350,000 to 400,000 distinct CDR3 sequences, with about 2.5% in the top ten. Sequences were obtained from blood. The TCR originated in a human donor with ulcerative colitis or Crohn's disease, or a healthy co-twin of an affected twin (not recorded which). The chain carries TRBV7-9 and TRBJ1-5; the TCRdb D gene call, TRBD1, has no DNA to confirm it. CDR3: CASSAGRDKLPQHF.